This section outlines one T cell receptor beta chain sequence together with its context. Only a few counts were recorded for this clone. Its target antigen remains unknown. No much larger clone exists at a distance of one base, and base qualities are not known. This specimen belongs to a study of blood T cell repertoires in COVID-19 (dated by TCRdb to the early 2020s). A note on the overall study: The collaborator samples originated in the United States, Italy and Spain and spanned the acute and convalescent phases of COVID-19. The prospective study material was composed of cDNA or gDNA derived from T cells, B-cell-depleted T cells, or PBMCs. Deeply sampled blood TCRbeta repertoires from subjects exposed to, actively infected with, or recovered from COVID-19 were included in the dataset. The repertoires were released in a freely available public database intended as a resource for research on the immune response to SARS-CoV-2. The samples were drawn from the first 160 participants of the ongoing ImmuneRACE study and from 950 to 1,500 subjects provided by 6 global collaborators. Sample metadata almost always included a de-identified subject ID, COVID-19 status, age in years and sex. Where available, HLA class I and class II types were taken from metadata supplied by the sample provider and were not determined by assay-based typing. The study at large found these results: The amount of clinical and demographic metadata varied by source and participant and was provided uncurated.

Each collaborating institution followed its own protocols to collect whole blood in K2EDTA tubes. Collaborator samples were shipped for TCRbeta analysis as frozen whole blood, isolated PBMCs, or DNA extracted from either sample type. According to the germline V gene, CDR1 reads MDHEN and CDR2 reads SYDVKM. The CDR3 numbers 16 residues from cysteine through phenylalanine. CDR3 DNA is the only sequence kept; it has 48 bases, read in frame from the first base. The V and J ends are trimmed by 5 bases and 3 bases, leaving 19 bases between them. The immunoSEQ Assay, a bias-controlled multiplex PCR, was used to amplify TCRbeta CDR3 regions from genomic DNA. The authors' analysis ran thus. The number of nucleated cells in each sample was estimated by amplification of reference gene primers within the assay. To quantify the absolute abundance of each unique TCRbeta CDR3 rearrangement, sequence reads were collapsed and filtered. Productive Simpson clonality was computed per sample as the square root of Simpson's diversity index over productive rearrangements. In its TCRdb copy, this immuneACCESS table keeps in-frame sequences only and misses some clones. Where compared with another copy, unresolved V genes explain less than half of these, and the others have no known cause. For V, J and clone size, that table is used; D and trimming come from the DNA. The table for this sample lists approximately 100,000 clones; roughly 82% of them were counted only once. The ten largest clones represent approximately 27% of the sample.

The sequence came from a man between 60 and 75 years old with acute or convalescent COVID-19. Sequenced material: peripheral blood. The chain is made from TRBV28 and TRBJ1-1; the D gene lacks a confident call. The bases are TGTGCCAGCAGTCTGGGGTGGCGGAGGCTGGACACTGAAGCTTTCTTT. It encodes CASSLGWRRLDTEAFF.